Here is one TCR beta chain with its context. Authors' methods: How many nucleated cells were present was estimated from reference gene primer amplification. Generated by immunoSEQ multiplex PCR, the TCRdb table keeps only in-frame clones and is missing some. V, J and clone size are taken as reported in that table, and D and trimming were inferred from the DNA itself. The data show 150,000 to 200,000 clones, roughly 86% seen once. This sample is part of a study of blood T cell repertoires in COVID-19. About the research overall: The United States, Italy and Spain were the sources of the acute and convalescent COVID-19 samples. From T cells, B-cell-depleted T cells, or PBMCs came the material, which was cDNA or gDNA.

CDR3 size: 15 residues. Germline V gene data show CDR1 as KGHSH and CDR2 as LQKENI. V lost 5 bases to trimming and J lost 8 bases; unmatched junction nucleotides: 6. This rearrangement joins TRBV18 to TRBJ2-1, with 13 bases matching TRBD2. Sequencing was performed on peripheral blood. This receptor was taken from a man in his sixties or seventies with acute or convalescent COVID-19. The CDR3 region is CASSLTSGRVDEQFF. CDR3 in DNA: TGTGCCAGCTCATTAACTAGCGGGAGGGTCGATGAGCAGTTCTTC.